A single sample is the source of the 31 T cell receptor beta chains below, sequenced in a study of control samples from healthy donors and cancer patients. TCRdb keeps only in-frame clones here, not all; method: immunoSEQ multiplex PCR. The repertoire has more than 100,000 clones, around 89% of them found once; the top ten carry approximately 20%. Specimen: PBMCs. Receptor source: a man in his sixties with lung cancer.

The DNA for the CDR3 is TGTGCCTTCTCTGGGGGGAATTTTGACATTCAGTACTTC. Its translation: CAFSGGNFDIQYF. The J gene is TRBJ2-4, the V gene TRBV30; a weak D match, TRBD2 (6 bases). V was trimmed by 7 bases and J by 8 bases, leaving 18 bases between them. The germline V gene encodes CDR1 GTSNPN and CDR2 SVGIG (reference sequence). The CDR3 has 13 amino acids.

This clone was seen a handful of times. The CDR3 region has the DNA TGTGCCAGCAGTGGGATTCACACGGAAGAGACCCAGTACTTC. Encoded protein: CASSGIHTEETQYF. The gene calls are TRBV2 and TRBJ2-5; D not certain. CDR1 and CDR2 from the germline V gene are SNHLY and FYNNEI. Between the trimmed V and J ends, which lost 4 bases and 3 bases, there was a span of 12 bases. This CDR3 is 14 amino acids long. Full variable domain (remainder filled in from reference TRBV2 and TRBJ2-5): EPEVTQTPSHQVTQMGQEVILRCVPISNHLYFYWYRQILGQKVEFLVSFYNNEISEKSEIFDDQFSVERPDGSNFTLKIRSTKLEDSAMYFCASSGIHTEETQYFGPGTRLLVL.

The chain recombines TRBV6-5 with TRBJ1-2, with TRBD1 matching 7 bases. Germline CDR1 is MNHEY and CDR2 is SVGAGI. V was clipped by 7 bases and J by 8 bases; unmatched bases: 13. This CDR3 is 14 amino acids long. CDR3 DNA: TGTGCCAGCATTGGAGTGGGAGGGGGCGGGGGCTACACCTTC. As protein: CASIGVGGGGGYTF.

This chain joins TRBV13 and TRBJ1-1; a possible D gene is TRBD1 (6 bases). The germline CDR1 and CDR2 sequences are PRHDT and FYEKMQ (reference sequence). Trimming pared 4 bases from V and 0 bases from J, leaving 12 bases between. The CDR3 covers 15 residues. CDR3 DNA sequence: TGTGCCAGCAGCTCCGGTAGGGGGATGAACACTGAAGCTTTCTTT. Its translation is CASSSGRGMNTEAFF.

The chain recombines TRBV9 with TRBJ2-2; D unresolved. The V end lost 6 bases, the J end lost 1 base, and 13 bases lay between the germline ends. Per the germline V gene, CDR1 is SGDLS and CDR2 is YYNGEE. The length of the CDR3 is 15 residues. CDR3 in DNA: TGTGCCAGCACCGTCTTTTCCGGGAACACCGGGGAGCTGTTTTTT. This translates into CASTVFSGNTGELFF.

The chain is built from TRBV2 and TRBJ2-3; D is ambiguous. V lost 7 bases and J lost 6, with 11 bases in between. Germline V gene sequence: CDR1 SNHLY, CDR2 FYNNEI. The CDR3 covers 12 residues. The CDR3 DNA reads TGTGCCAGCAACTGGGATGAGGATACGCAGTATTTT. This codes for CASNWDEDTQYF.

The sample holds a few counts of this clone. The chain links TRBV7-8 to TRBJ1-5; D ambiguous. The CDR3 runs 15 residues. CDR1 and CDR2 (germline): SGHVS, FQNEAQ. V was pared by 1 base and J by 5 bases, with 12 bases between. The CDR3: CASSLEFAGYQPQHF. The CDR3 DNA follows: TGTGCCAGCAGCTTAGAGTTCGCAGGCTATCAGCCCCAGCATTTT.

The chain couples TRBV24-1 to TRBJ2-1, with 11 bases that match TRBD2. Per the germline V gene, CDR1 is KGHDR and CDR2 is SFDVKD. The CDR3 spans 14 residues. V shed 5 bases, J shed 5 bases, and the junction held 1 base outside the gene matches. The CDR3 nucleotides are TGTGCCACCAGTGTACTAGCGGGGGACAATGAGCAGTTCTTC. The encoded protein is CATSVLAGDNEQFF.

Written as DNA, the CDR3 is TGTGCCAGCAGCTTAGGGGACACTTTCTATTTT. Its translation: CASSLGDTFYF. This chain joins TRBV7-9 and TRBJ2-3; possible D gene TRBD1, 6 bases. This CDR3 spans 11 amino acids. V dropped 1 base and J dropped 15 bases, with 11 bases sitting between them. CDR1 SEHNR and CDR2 FQNEAQ come from the germline V gene (reference sequence).

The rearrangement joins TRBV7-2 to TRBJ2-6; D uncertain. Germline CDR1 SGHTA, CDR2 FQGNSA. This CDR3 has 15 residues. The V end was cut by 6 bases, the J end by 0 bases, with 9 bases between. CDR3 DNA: TGTGCCAGCAGTTTTGTACTCTCTGGGGCCAACGTCCTGACTTTC. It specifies CASSFVLSGANVLTF.

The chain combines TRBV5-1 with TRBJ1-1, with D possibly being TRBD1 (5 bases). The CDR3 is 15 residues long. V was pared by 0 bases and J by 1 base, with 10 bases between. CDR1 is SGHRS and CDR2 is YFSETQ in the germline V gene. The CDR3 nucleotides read TGCGCCAGCAGCTTGGTTGCAGGGTGGAACACTGAAGCTTTCTTT. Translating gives CASSLVAGWNTEAFF.

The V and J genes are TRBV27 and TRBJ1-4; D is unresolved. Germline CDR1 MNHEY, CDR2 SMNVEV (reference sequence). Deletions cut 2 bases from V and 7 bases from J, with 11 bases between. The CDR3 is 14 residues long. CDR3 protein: CASSLQMGAEKLFF. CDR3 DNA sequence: TGTGCCAGCAGTTTACAGATGGGAGCTGAAAAACTGTTTTTT.

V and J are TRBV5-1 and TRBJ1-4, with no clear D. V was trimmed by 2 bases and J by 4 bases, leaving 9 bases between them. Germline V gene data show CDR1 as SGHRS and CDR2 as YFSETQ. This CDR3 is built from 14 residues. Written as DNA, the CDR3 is TGCGCCAGCAGCTTACGGGGTGTTAATGAAAAACTGTTTTTT. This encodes CASSLRGVNEKLFF.

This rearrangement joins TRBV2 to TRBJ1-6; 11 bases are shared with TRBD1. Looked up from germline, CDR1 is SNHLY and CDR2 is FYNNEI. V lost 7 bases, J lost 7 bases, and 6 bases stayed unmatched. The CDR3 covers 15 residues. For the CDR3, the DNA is TGTGCCAGCAAGAGGACAGGGGGCGCGAATTCACCCCTCCACTTT. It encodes CASKRTGGANSPLHF.

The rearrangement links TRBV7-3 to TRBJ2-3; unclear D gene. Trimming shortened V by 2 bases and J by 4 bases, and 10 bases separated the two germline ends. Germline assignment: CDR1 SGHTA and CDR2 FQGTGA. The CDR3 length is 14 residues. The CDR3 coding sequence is TGTGCCAGCAGCTTAGGGCAGGACGCAGATACGCAGTATTTT. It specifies CASSLGQDADTQYF. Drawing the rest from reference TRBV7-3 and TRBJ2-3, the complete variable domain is GAGVSQTPSNKVTEKGKYVELRCDPISGHTALYWYRQSLGQGPEFLIYFQGTGAADDSGLPNDRFFAVRPEGSVSTLKIQRTERGDSAVYLCASSLGQDADTQYFGPGTRLTVL.

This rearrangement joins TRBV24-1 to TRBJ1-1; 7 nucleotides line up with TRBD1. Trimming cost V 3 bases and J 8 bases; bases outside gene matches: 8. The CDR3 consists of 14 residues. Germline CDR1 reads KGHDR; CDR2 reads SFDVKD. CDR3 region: CATSDRDSGEEAFF. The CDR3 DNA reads TGTGCCACCAGTGATAGGGACAGCGGGGAGGAAGCTTTCTTT.

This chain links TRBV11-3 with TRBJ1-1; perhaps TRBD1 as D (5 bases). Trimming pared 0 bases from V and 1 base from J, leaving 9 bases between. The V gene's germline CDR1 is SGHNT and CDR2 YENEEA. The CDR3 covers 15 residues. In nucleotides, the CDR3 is TGTGCCAGCAGCTTAGATTGGGGGGGGAACACTGAAGCTTTCTTT. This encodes CASSLDWGGNTEAFF.

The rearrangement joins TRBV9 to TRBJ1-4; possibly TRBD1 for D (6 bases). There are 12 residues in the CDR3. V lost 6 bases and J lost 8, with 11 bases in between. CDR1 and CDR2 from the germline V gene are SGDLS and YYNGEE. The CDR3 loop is CASKGVGEKLFF. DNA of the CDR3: TGTGCCAGCAAGGGGGTTGGGGAAAAACTGTTTTTT.

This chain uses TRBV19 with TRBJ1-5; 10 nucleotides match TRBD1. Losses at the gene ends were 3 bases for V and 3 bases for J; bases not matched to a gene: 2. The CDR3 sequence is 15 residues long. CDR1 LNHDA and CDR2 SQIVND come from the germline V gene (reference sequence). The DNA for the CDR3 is TGTGCCAGTAGTATCGGACAGGGGGACAATCAGCCCCAGCATTTT. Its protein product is CASSIGQGDNQPQHF.

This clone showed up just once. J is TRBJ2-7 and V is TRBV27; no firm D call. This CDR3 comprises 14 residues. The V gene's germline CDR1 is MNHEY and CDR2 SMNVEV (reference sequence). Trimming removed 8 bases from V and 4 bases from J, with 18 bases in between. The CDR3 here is CASHSSLGGYEQYF. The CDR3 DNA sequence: TGTGCCAGCCACTCTTCTCTGGGTGGATACGAGCAGTACTTC.

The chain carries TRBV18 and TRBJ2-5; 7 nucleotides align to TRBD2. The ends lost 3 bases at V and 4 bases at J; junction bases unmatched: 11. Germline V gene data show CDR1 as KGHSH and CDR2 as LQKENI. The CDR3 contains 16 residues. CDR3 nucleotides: TGTGCCAGCTCACCCCGCGAGGGAGGGAGAGGAGAGACCCAGTACTTC. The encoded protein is CASSPREGGRGETQYF.

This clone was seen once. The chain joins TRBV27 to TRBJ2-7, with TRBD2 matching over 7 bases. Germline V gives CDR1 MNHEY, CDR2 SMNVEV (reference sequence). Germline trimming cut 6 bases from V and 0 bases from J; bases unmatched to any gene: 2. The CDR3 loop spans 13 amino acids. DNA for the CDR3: TGTGCCAGCAGGGGAGGGAACTCCTACGAGCAGTACTTC. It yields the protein CASRGGNSYEQYF.

CDR3 region: CASSFWGMNNEKLFF. The CDR3 DNA sequence: TGTGCCAGCAGCTTTTGGGGAATGAATAATGAAAAACTGTTTTTT. The genes are TRBV5-8 and TRBJ1-4; no definite D call. The V and J ends lost 2 bases and 4 bases respectively, with 12 bases between them. CDR3 length: 15 residues. CDR1 is SGHTS and CDR2 is YDEGEE in the germline V gene.

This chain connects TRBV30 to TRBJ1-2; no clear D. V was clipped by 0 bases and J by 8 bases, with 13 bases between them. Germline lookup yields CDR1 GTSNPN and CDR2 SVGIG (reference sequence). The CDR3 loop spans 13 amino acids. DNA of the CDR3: TGTGCCTGGAGTGTAGGCACCCTAGGCGGCTACACCTTC. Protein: CAWSVGTLGGYTF.

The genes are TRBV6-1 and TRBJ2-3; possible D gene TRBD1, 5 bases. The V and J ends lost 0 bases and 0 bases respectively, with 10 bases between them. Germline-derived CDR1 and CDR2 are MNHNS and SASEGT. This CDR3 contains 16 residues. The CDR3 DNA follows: TGTGCCAGCAGTGAAGCGCGACCAGGGAGCACAGATACGCAGTATTTT. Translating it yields CASSEARPGSTDTQYF.

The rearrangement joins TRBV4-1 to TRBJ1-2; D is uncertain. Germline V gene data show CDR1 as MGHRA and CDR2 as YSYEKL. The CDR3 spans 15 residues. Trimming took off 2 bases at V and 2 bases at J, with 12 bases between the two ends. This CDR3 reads CASSQNSAPNYGYTF. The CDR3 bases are TGCGCCAGCAGCCAAAATTCGGCACCAAACTATGGCTACACCTTC.

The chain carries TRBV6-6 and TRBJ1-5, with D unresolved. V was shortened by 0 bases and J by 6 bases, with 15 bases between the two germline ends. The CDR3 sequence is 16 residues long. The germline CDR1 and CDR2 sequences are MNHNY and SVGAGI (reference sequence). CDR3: CASSYSKQTLGQPQHF. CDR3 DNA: TGTGCCAGCAGTTACTCGAAACAGACTCTCGGTCAGCCCCAGCATTTT.

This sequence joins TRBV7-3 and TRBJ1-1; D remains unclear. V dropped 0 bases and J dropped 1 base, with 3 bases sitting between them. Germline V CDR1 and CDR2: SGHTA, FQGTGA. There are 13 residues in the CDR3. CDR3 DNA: TGTGCCAGCAGCTTAACGACGAACACTGAAGCTTTCTTT. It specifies CASSLTTNTEAFF.

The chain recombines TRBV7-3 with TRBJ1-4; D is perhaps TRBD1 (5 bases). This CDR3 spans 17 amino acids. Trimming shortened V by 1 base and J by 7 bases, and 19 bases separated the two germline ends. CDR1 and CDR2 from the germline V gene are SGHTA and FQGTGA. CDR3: CASSLMGRGRTPEKLFF. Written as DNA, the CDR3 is TGTGCCAGCAGCTTAATGGGAAGGGGCAGGACCCCTGAAAAACTGTTTTTT. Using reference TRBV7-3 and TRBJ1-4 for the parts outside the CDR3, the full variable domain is GAGVSQTPSNKVTEKGKYVELRCDPISGHTALYWYRQSLGQGPEFLIYFQGTGAADDSGLPNDRFFAVRPEGSVSTLKIQRTERGDSAVYLCASSLMGRGRTPEKLFFGSGTQLSVL.

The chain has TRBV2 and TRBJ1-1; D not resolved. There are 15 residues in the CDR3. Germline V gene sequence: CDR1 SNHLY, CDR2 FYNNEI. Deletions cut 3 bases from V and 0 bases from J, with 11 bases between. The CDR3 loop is CASSDTLSMNTEAFF. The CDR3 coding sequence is TGTGCCAGCAGTGACACCCTCTCCATGAACACTGAAGCTTTCTTT.

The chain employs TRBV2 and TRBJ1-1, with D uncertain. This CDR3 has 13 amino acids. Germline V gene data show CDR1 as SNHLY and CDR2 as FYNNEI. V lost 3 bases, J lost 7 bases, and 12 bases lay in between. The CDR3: CASSDTGSGEAFF. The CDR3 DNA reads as TGTGCCAGCAGTGATACGGGGAGCGGTGAAGCTTTCTTT.